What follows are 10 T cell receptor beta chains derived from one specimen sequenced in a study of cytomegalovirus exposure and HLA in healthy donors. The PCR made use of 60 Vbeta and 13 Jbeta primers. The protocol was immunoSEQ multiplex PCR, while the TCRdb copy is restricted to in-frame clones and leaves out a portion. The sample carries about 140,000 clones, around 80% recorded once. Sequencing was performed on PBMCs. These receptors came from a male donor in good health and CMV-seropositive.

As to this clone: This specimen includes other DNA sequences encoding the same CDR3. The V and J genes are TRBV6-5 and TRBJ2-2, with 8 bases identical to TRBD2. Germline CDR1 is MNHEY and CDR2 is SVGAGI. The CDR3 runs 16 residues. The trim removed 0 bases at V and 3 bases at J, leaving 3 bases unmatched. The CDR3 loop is CASSYSSGGDTGELFF. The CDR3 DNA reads TGTGCCAGCAGTTACTCCAGCGGGGGTGACACCGGGGAGCTGTTTTTT.

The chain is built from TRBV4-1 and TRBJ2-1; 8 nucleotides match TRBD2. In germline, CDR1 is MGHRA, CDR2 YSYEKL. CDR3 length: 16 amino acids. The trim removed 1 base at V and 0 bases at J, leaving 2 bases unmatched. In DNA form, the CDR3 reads TGCGCCAGCAGCCAAGGACTAGCGAGCTCCTACAATGAGCAGTTCTTC. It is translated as CASSQGLASSYNEQFF.

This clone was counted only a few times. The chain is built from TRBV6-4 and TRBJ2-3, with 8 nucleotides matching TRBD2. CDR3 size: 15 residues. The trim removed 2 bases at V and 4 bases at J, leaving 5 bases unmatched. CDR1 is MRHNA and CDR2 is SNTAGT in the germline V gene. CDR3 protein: CASSDSSGKADTQYF. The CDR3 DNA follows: TGTGCCAGCAGTGACAGTAGCGGGAAGGCAGATACGCAGTATTTT.

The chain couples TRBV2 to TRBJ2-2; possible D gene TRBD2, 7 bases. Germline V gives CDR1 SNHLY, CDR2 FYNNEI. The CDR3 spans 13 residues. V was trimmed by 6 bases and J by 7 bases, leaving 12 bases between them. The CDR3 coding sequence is TGTGCCAGCAGCGAGGGAGGGGGCGGGGAGCTGTTTTTT. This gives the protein CASSEGGGGELFF.

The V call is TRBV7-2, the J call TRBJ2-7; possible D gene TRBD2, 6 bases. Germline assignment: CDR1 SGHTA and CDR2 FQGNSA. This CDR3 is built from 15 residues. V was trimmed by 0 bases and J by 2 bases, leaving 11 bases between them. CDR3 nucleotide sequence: TGTGCCAGCAGCTTAGCCGGGACTGGTACCTACGAGCAGTACTTC. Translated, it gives CASSLAGTGTYEQYF. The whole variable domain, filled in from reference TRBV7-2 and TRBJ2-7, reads GAGVSQSPSNKVTEKGKDVELRCDPISGHTALYWYRQSLGQGLEFLIYFQGNSAPDKSGLPSDRFSAERTGGSVSTLTIQRTQQEDSAVYLCASSLAGTGTYEQYFGPGTRLTVT.

The CDR3 spells CSVDLREDNEKLFF. The CDR3 DNA reads TGCAGCGTTGACCTCCGGGAAGATAATGAAAAACTGTTTTTT. The rearrangement links TRBV29-1 to TRBJ1-4; D gene unclear. V shed 3 bases and J shed 4 bases, with 12 bases lying between them. This CDR3 comprises 14 residues. Germline-derived CDR1 and CDR2 are SQVTM and ANQGSEA. Variable domain in full (rest from reference TRBV29-1 and TRBJ1-4): SAVISQKPSRDICQRGTSLTIQCQVDSQVTMMFWYRQQPGQSLTLIATANQGSEATYESGFVIDKFPISRPNLTFSTLTVSNMSPEDSSIYLCSVDLREDNEKLFFGSGTQLSVL.

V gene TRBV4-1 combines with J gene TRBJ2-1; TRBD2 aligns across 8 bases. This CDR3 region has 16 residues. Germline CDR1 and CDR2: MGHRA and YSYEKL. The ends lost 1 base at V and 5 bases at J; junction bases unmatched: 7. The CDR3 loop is CASSQVLAGGDNEQFF. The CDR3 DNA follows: TGCGCCAGCAGCCAAGTTCTAGCGGGTGGGGACAATGAGCAGTTCTTC.

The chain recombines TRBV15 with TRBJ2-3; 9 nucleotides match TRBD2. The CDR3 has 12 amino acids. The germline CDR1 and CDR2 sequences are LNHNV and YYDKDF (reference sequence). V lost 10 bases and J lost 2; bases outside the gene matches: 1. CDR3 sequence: CASGRATDTQYF. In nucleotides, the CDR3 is TGTGCCAGCGGGAGGGCCACAGATACGCAGTATTTT.

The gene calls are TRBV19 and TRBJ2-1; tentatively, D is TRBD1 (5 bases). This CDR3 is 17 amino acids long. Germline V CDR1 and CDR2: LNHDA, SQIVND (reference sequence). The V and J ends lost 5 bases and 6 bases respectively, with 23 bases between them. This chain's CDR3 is CASSPPKPGPMLNEQFF. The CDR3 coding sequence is TGTGCCAGTAGTCCCCCCAAGCCAGGGCCCATGCTCAATGAGCAGTTCTTC.

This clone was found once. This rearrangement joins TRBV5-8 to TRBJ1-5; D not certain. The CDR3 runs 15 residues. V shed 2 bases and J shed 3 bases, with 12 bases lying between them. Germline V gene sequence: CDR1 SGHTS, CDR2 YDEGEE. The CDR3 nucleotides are TGTGCCAGCAGCTTAGGCCGGGTAGTCAATCAGCCCCAGCATTTT. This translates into CASSLGRVVNQPQHF.